This T cell receptor (beta chain) was sequenced during a study of cytomegalovirus exposure and HLA in healthy donors. About the research overall: Across 350 to 500 genotyped donors, roughly 85% landed in the Caucasian-associated ancestry cluster.

Germline lookup yields CDR1 SEHNR and CDR2 FQNEAQ (reference sequence). There are 14 residues in the CDR3. Trimming shortened V by 3 bases and J by 6 bases, and 9 bases separated the two germline ends. Turning to this clone: Its specificity is unknown.

Primers included in the PCR were 60 Vbeta and 13 Jbeta primers. Produced via immunoSEQ multiplex PCR; TCRdb's table is partial and in-frame only. Of hundreds of thousands of clones in the sample, about three quarters were seen once. General study results and limits: An analysis that was carried out later associated 15,000 to 20,000 TCR beta sequences with HLA alleles at 0.05 false discovery rate.

The TCR was taken from a male donor in good health and CMV-seronegative. The chain carries TRBV7-9 and TRBJ1-6; possibly TRBD1 for D (5 bases). Sequenced material: PBMCs. The chain's CDR3 is CASSLVQGNSPLHF. CDR3 in DNA: TGTGCCAGCAGCTTGGTCCAGGGTAATTCACCCCTCCACTTT.